Included here is one T cell receptor (beta chain) sequence, with context. The antigen is unknown. This record belongs to a study of response to subunit inactivated influenza vaccine. Findings of the study overall: It was suggested by the authors that few new T cells are recruited by each seasonal influenza vaccination.

TCRdb called the RT-PCR reads again in MiXCR, with one record for every CDR3 protein. In the table there are about 650,000 distinct CDR3 sequences, around 16% of which are singletons. This receptor was obtained from a man over 45 who received an inactivated influenza vaccine. Here the sequenced sample was PBMCs from blood, taken roughly 13 days after vaccination.

The CDR3 loop reads CASSTGGEGNSYEQYF. The DNA of the CDR3 is TGTGCCAGCAGCACAGGTGGAGAGGGTAATTCCTACGAGCAGTACTTC. The V and J genes are TRBV21-1 and TRBJ2-7; the listed D gene, TRBD1, was not tested against the DNA. TRBV21-1 is reported as a pseudogene. The CDR3 is 16 residues long.